The present entry profiles one T cell receptor (beta chain) with its context. The antigen remains unidentified. Likely unrecorded immune exposures existed in these nominally healthy donors. This record comes from a study of cytomegalovirus exposure and HLA in healthy donors. Across the whole study: Clustering assigned 70% to 85% of the roughly 430 genotyped donors to the Caucasian-associated ancestry cluster.

Researchers ran the PCR with 60 Vbeta and 13 Jbeta primers. TCRdb's table, derived via immunoSEQ multiplex PCR, lists solely in-frame clones and lacks some. The sample contains about 150,000 clones, less than 85% of which appear only once. Findings of the study overall: Later analysis identified a missense DCLRE1C variant that was linked to TCR beta V- and J-gene trimming. The investigators catalogued 150 or so TCR beta chains as cytomegalovirus-associated.

V was clipped by 8 bases and J by 6 bases; unmatched bases: 13. CDR1 WNHNN and CDR2 SYGVQD come from the germline V gene (reference sequence). There are 15 residues in the CDR3. The TCR sequence derives from a middle-aged man in good health and CMV-seropositive. The chain recombines TRBV10-1 with TRBJ2-7; 10 bases match TRBD1. The sample consisted of PBMCs. The CDR3, as DNA: TGCGCCAGCTCGGGCCGGGGACAGGGGATACGCGAGCAGTACTTC. The encoded protein is CASSGRGQGIREQYF.